The entry below describes one T cell receptor beta chain. This clone occurred once. What antigen it recognizes has not been identified. No base qualities exist here, and no much larger clone lies one base off it. The CDR3 regions of human TCRbeta chains were subjected to immunosequencing. The original methods were these. TCRs in the repertoires were matched against a reference library of SARS-CoV-2-specific TCRs that had been generated with the MIRA antigen-specificity platform. Breadth meant the fraction of unique TCRs that were SARS-CoV-2-associated, whereas depth meant the fraction of total T cells that were SARS-CoV-2-associated. Using the MIRA data, each spike-specific TCR was assigned both to the spike region to which the TCR was reactive and to a CD4 or CD8 class. Log10-transformed breadth and depth values were compared by one-way ANOVA with Sidak's multiple comparisons tests. The table comes from immuneACCESS by way of TCRdb, which keeps in-frame sequences with V and J called. Part of the clones is missing from these tables; in studies checked, under half for an unresolved V gene and the rest for unknown reasons. For V, J and clone size, that table is used; D and trimming come from the DNA. Recorded for this sample are 90,000 to 110,000 clones; about 81% of them occurred a single time. The ten largest clones add up to around 5% of the sample.

The data belong to a study of T cell responses to AZD1222 COVID-19 vaccine (dated by TCRdb to the early 2020s). Background on the whole study: AZD1222 recipients given second doses at about 4 weeks or at about 12 weeks were pooled, since spike-specific TCR depth and breadth were not found to differ between the two schedules. Trial participants were enrolled into age subgroups of 18-55, 56-69 and 70-plus years, which contained about 150, 27 and 61 TCR-sequenced participants, respectively. A total of over 230 trial participants underwent TCR sequencing, of whom about 200 received two doses of AZD1222 and 26 received two doses of the MenACWY control vaccine.

The cysteine opens and the phenylalanine closes a CDR3 of 17 amino acids. CDR3 DNA only is kept here, 51 bases in frame from base 1. Per the publication, the time point label means: baseline before first vaccination. Vaccinee samples came from UK trials COV001 and COV002, including a single-blind randomized controlled phase 2/3 trial of AZD1222 (ChAdOx1 nCoV-19) in healthy adults. For TCRbeta chain sequencing, PBMC samples were collected from trial participants at day 0 and at day 28 after the second dose. Findings and caveats that apply to the study as a whole: The whole spike protein was spanned by vaccine-associated CD4 TCRs, and dominant responses were seen in regions 160-218 and 743-854. Nearly half of unique spike-specific TCRs reportedly recognized epitopes outside regions mutated in the B.1.351 and B.1.1.7 variants. After two AZD1222 doses, both the breadth and the depth of spike-specific TCRs were significantly higher than at day 0 and than in MenACWY recipients. Only six AZD1222 recipients were SARS-CoV-2 seropositive at baseline, limiting conclusions about previously exposed vaccinees. In the small 56-69-year group, the increase in depth fell short of significance, most likely because of low power. Participants were mostly white British, with more females than males. The authors suggested clonal diversity may have been underestimated. Because no day 14 peak-response samples were available, repertoires were characterized only after the peak T cell response.

This TCR was sampled from an adult in good health. This chain is built from TRBV21-1 and TRBJ2-5; whether TRBD1, the table's D call, matches the DNA was not checked. TRBV21-1 is described as a pseudogene. Source: peripheral blood, taken on day 0 of AZD1222 vaccination. The nucleotides are TGTGCCAGCAGCAAAAAGGATCGACAGGGGCCCCGAGAGACCCAGTACTTC. This sequence encodes CASSKKDRQGPRETQYF.